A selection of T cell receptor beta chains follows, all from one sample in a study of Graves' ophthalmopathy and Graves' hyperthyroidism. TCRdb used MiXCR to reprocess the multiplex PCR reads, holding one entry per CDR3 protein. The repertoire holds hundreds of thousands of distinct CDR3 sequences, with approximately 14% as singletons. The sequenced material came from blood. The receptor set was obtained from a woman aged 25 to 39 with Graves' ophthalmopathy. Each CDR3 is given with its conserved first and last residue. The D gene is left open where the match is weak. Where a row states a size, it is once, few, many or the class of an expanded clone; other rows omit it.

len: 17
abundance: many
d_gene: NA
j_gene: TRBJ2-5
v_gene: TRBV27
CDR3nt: TGTGCCAGCAGTTTACCAAAAAGGCAGGGGACCGGAGAGACCCAGTACTTC
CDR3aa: CASSLPKRQGTGETQYF

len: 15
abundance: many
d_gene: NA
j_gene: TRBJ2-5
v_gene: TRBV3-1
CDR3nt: TGTGCCAGCAGCAAAAGAACGGGTTGGCGAGAGACCCAGTACTTC
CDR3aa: CASSKRTGWRETQYF

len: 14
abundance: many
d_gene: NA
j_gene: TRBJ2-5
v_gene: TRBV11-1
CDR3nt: TGTGCCAGCAGCTCGAATACAGGGAGTGAGACCCAGTACTTC
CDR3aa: CASSSNTGSETQYF

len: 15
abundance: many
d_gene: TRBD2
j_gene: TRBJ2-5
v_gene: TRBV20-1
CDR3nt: TGCAGTGCTAGAGAGGGGGGGGGGTACCAAGAGACCCAGTACTTC
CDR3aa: CSAREGGGYQETQYF

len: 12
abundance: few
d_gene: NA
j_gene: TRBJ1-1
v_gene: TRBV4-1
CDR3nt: TGCGCCAGCAGCCAAGATACAGGTGGGACTTTCTTT
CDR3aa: CASSQDTGGTFF

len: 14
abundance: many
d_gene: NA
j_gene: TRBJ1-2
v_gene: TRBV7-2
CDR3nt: TGTGCCAGCAGCTTAGCTCCTCAGTCCTATGGCTACACCTTC
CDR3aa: CASSLAPQSYGYTF

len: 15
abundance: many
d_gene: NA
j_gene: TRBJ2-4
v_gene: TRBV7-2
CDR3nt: TGTGCCAGCAGCTTAGACCCGGGGCCGGCTAACATTCAGTACTTC
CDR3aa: CASSLDPGPANIQYF

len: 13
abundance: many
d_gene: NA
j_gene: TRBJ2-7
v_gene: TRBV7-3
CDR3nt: TGTGCCAGCAGCTTAGGTCCAGGGCACGAGCAGTACTTC
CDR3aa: CASSLGPGHEQYF

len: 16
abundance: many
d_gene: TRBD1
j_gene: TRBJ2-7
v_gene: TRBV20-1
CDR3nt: TGCAGTGCCAAGGGTGGGACAGGGGGATTAATTTACGAGCAGTACTTC
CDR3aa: CSAKGGTGGLIYEQYF

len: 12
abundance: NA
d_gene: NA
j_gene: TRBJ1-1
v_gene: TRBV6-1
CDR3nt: TGTGCCAGCAGTAAAGAAGGATGGGAAGCTTTCTTT
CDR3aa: CASSKEGWEAFF

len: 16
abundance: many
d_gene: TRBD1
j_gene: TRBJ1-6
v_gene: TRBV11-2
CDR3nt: TGTGCCAGCAGCCACAGGGGGCCCCTCTATAATTCACCCCTCCACTTT
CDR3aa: CASSHRGPLYNSPLHF

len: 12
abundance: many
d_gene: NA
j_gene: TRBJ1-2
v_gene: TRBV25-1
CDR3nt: TGTGCCAGCAGTGGGCAGGTGAATGGCTACACCTTC
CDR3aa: CASSGQVNGYTF

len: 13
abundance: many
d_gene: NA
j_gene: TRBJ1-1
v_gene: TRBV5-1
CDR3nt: TGCGCCAGCAGCTTGACAACGGACACTGAAGCTTTCTTT
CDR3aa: CASSLTTDTEAFF

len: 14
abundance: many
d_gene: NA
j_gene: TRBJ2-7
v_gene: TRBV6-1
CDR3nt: TGTGCCAGCAGTGAACTCTCGGAGTACCACGAGCAGTACTTC
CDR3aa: CASSELSEYHEQYF

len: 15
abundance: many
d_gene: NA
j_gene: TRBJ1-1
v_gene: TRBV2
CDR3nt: TGTGCCAGCAGGCCGGGGAGGGTTCAAGGGACTGAAGCTTTCTTT
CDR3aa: CASRPGRVQGTEAFF

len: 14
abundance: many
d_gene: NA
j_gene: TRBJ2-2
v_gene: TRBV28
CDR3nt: TGTGCCGTCGCATGGGGGGTGAACACCGGGGAGCTGTTTTTT
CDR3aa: CAVAWGVNTGELFF

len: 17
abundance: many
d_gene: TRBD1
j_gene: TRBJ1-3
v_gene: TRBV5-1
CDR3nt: TGCGCCAGCAGCTTGGGTCCGGGACAGGGGGCTGGAAACACCATATATTTT
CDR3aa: CASSLGPGQGAGNTIYF

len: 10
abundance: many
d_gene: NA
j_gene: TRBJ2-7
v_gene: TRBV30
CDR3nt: TGTGCCTGGCGACCTTACGAGCAGTACTTC
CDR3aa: CAWRPYEQYF

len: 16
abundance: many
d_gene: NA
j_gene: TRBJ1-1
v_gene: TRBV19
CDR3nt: TGTGCCAGTAGTATAGGGGGTAAGAGGTGGAACACTGAAGCTTTCTTT
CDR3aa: CASSIGGKRWNTEAFF

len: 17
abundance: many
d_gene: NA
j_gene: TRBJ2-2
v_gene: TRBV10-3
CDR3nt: TGTGCCATCAGTGATGGGCAGGCTTACCTCAACACCGGGGAGCTGTTTTTT
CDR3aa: CAISDGQAYLNTGELFF

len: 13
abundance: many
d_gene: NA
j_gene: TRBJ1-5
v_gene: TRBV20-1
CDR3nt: TGCAGTGCTAGAACCGGTAGCAATCAGCCCCAGCATTTT
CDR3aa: CSARTGSNQPQHF

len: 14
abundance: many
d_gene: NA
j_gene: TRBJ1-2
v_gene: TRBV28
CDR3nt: TGTGCCAGCACGGCGGGGGGGCTAAACTATGGCTACACCTTC
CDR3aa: CASTAGGLNYGYTF

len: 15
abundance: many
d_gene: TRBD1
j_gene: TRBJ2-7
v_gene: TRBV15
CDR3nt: TGTGCCACCAGCAGAGATCTGACAGGGTCCTACGAGCAGTACTTC
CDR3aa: CATSRDLTGSYEQYF

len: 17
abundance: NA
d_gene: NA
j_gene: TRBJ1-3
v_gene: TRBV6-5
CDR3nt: TGTGCCAGCAGTTACTCCCCTGGGGTAAAGGCTGGAAACACCATATATTTT
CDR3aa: CASSYSPGVKAGNTIYF

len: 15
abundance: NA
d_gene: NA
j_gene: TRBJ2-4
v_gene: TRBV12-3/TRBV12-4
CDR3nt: TGTGCCAGCAGTACCCAGGACGGTTACAAAAACATTCAGTACTTC
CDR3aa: CASSTQDGYKNIQYF

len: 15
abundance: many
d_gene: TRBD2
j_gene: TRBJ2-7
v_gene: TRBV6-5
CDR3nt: TGTGCCAGCAGTTCTAGACTAGCGGATATCTACGAGCAGTACTTC
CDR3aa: CASSSRLADIYEQYF

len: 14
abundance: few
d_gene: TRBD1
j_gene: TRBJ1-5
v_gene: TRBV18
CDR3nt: TGTGCCACCTCCACCGGGACAGGGGGTCAGCCCCAGCATTTT
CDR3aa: CATSTGTGGQPQHF

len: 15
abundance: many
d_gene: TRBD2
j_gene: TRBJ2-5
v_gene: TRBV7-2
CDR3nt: TGTGCCAGCAGCAGACTAGCGGGGGAATCGGAGACCCAGTACTTC
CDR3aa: CASSRLAGESETQYF

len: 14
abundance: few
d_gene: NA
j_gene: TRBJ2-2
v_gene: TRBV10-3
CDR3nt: TGTACCATCTTGGGGACACACGGGCCCGGGGAGCTGTTTTTT
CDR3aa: CTILGTHGPGELFF

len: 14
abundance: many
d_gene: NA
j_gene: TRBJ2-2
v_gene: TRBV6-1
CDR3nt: TGTGCCAGCAGCCGAGACATCGTGGCCGGGGAGCTGTTTTTT
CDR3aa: CASSRDIVAGELFF

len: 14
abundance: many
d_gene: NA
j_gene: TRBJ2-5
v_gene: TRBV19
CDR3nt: TGTGCCAGTAGTCCCCGACAGAACCGGCAGACCCAGTACTTC
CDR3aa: CASSPRQNRQTQYF

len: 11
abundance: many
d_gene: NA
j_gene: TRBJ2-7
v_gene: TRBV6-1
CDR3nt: TGTGCCAGCGGGACCCCGGGCGAGCAGTACTTC
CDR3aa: CASGTPGEQYF

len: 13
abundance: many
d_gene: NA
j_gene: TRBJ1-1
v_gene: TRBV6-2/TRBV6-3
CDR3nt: TGTGCCAGCTGGATGAGGGGGAACACTGAAGCTTTCTTT
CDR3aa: CASWMRGNTEAFF

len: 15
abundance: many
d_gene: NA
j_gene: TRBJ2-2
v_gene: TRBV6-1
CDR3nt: TGTGCCAGCAGGGACGTGGGGGTCGACACCGGGGAGCTGTTTTTT
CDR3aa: CASRDVGVDTGELFF

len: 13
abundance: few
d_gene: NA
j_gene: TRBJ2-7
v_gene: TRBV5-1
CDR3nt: TGCGCCAGCGGTGGGGATTACGACTACGAGCAGTACTTC
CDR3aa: CASGGDYDYEQYF

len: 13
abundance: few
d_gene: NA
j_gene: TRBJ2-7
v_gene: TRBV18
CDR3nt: TGTGCCAGCTCAGGGGACATCCACTACGAGCAGTACTTC
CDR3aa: CASSGDIHYEQYF

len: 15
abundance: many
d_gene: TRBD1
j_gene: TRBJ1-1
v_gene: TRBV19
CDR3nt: TGTGCCAGTAGTCCTACAGGGGCTCTGAACACTGAAGCTTTCTTT
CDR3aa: CASSPTGALNTEAFF

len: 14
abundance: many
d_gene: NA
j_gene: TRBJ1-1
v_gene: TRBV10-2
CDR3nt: TGCGCCAGCAGGAAATCAGGGGAGTGGACTGAAGCTTTCTTT
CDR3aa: CASRKSGEWTEAFF

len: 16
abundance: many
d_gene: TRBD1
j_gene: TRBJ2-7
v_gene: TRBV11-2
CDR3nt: TGTGCCAGCAGCTTTAACCGGGACAGCTTTTCCTACGAGCAGTACTTC
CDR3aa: CASSFNRDSFSYEQYF

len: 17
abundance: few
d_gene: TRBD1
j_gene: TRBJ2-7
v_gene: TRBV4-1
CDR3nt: TGCGCCAGCAGCCGCCTAACCGGGACAGTCGAATCCTACGAGCAGTACTTC
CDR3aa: CASSRLTGTVESYEQYF

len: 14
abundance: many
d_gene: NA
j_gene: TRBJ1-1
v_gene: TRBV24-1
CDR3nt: TGTGCCACCAGTGATTTTAAGGCGATCACTGAAGCTTTCTTT
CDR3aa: CATSDFKAITEAFF

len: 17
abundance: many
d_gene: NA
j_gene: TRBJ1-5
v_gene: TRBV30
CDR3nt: TGTGCCTGGAGTGTAGAGGGGGGGGGCTTGATAGGTCAGCCCCAGCATTTT
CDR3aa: CAWSVEGGGLIGQPQHF

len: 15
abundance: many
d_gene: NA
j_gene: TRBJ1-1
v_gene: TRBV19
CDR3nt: TGTGCCAGTAGTATGGGTAGGGTCTTGAACACTGAAGCTTTCTTT
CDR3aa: CASSMGRVLNTEAFF

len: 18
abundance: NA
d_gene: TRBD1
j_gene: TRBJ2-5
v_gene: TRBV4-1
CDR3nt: TGCGCCAGCAGCCTACGTACCCTTGGGACAGGGCTACAAGAGACCGAGTACTTC
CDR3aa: CASSLRTLGTGLQETEYF

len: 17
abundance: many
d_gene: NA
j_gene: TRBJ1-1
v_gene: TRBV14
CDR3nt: TGTGCCAGCAGCCAAGATTTTACGCAACCGGGGGTACCTGAAGCTTTCTTT
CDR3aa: CASSQDFTQPGVPEAFF

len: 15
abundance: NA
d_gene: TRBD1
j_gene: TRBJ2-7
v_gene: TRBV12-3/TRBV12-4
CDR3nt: TGTGCCAGCAGTTCAACAGGGGTCGGCTCCTACGAGCAGTACTTC
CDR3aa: CASSSTGVGSYEQYF

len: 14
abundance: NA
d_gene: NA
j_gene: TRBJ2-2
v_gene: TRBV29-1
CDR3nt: TGCAGCGTCTCCCCGACGGGTTACACCGGGGAGCTGTTTTTT
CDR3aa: CSVSPTGYTGELFF

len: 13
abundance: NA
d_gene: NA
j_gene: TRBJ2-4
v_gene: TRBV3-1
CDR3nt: TGTGCCAGCAGCAGGGGCTTGGGGAACATTCAGTACTTC
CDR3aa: CASSRGLGNIQYF

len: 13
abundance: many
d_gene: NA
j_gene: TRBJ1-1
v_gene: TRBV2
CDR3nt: TGTGCCAGCAGGGGGAACCGGAACACTGAAGCTTTCTTT
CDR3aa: CASRGNRNTEAFF

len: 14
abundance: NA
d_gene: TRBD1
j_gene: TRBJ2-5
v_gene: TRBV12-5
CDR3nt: TGTGCTAGTGGTCCGCAAGACAGGGTGGAGACCCAGTACTTC
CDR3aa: CASGPQDRVETQYF

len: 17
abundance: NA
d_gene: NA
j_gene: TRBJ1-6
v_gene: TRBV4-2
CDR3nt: TGTGCCAGCAGCCAAGATTATAGGGGCATTTCTAATTCACCCCTCCACTTT
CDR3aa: CASSQDYRGISNSPLHF

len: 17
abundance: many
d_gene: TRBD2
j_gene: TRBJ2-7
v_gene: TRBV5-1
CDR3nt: TGCGCCAGCAGCTTGAAACTCAGTTTAGCGGGGCCCTACGAGCAGTACTTC
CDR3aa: CASSLKLSLAGPYEQYF